Listed here are 8 T cell receptor beta chains from one sample, sequenced in a study of metastatic and nonmetastatic thyroid tumors. TCRdb called clones again from the PCR reads with MiXCR. The sample consists of some 22,000 clones, approximately 21% of them appearing once. No treatment had been given to any patient before thyroid surgery. The sample was blood. These receptors all stem from a male donor with papillary thyroid cancer or a benign thyroid nodule (not recorded which). Some clones in this sample may be carry-over from other donors' samples.

With regard to this clone: A read error may explain this, as a much larger clone is one base away. The same CDR3 also results from other DNA sequences found in this sample. The rearrangement uses TRBV5-4 and TRBJ2-3, with 8 bases lining up with TRBD2. This CDR3 has 15 amino acids. CDR1 and CDR2 from the germline V gene are SGHNT and YYREEE (reference sequence). V shed 4 bases, J shed 6 bases, and the junction held 10 bases outside the gene matches. This CDR3 is CASSRQTSATDTQYF. The CDR3 region has the DNA TGTGCCAGCAGCCGTCAGACTAGCGCCACCGATACGCAGTATTTT.

The chain links TRBV12-3 or TRBV12-4 to TRBJ2-1; D not resolved. There are 13 residues in the CDR3. Between the trimmed V and J ends, which lost 1 base and 6 bases, there was a span of 7 bases. The CDR3 DNA is TGTGCCAGCAGTTTAGGCGGCCCCAATGAGCAGTTCTTC. Translating gives CASSLGGPNEQFF.

With respect to this clone: This may be a read error, as it is one base from a much larger clone. This sample also contains other DNA sequences that code for the same CDR3. This chain joins TRBV4-1 and TRBJ2-5, with TRBD2 as a possible D gene (5 bases). The CDR3 has 15 residues. The germline CDR1 and CDR2 sequences are MGHRA and YSYEKL. DNA of the CDR3: TGCGCCAGTAGCCAAGAATGGGAGCGTCAGGAGACCCAGTACTTC. This translates into CASSQEWERQETQYF.

A note on this clone: A much more abundant neighbour one base away suggests this may be a read error. J is TRBJ2-5 and V is TRBV11-2, with no clear D. Germline CDR1 reads SGHAT; CDR2 reads FQNNGV. The CDR3 extends over 12 amino acids. CDR3 sequence: CAISLTVETQYF. In nucleotides, the CDR3 is TGTGCCATCAGCCTAACGGTAGAGACCCAGTACTTC.

The chain joins TRBV20-1 to TRBJ2-3; TRBD2 agrees at 7 bases. Unmatched junction bases numbered 14, after V lost 5 bases and J lost 6 bases. CDR1 DFQATT and CDR2 SNEGSKA come from the germline V gene (reference sequence). The CDR3 length is 15 residues. The CDR3 loop is CSAAKKRDGGDTQYF. The CDR3 DNA is TGCAGTGCTGCCAAAAAGCGGGATGGGGGGGATACGCAGTATTTT.

This clone was observed at least ten times. The rearrangement links TRBV30 to TRBJ2-1; maybe TRBD2 (5 bases). V lost 0 bases and J 6 bases, leaving 15 bases between the germline ends. Germline CDR1 and CDR2: GTSNPN and SVGIG (reference sequence). There are 15 residues in the CDR3. CDR3 amino acids: CAWSVRGLGGNEQFF. The CDR3 DNA reads as TGTGCCTGGAGTGTACGAGGGCTAGGTGGCAATGAGCAGTTCTTC.

A word on this clone: A read error is possible here, since a much larger clone lies one base away. CDR3 DNA sequence: TGTGCCAGCAGTTTGATGTGCGGGCCTGGGAACGAGCAGTACTTC. It is translated as CASSLMCGPGNEQYF. The rearrangement uses TRBV12-3 or TRBV12-4 and TRBJ2-7; possible D gene TRBD2, 5 bases. Trimming removed 3 bases from V and 5 bases from J, with 17 bases in between. This CDR3 is built from 15 residues.

This clone was recorded only once. The junction shows a germline mismatch at one end, possibly a read error. The chain combines TRBV9 with TRBJ2-2; maybe TRBD2 (5 bases). Germline V lookup: CDR1 SGDLS, CDR2 YYNGEE. The CDR3 has 14 residues. The CDR3 spells CASISQSKAGELFF. CDR3 in DNA: TGTGCCAGCATCTCCCAATCGAAGGCCGGGGAGCTATTTTTT. Based on the CDR3 plus reference TRBV9 and TRBJ2-2, the full variable domain is DSGVTQTPKHLITATGQRVTLRCSPRSGDLSVYWYQQSLDQGLQFLIQYYNGEERAKGNILERFSAQQFPDLHSELNLSSLELGDSALYFCASISQSKAGELFFGEGSRLTVL.